Below, 30 T cell receptor beta chains from the same sample are listed, as sequenced in a study of CXCR3-negative and CXCR3-positive naive CD8 T cells. These receptors' targets are unknown. Through 5' RACE with UMI labels, the TRB cDNA libraries were prepared. TCRdb re-called the 5' RACE reads and gives one entry per CDR3 protein, without DNA. The sample's table shows 100,000 to 150,000 distinct CDR3 sequences. Overall study results and limits: Hydrophobicity was higher for TRB CDR3s found in CXCR3-positive naive cells than in CXCR3-negative naive cells.

Material for sequencing was naive CXCR3+ CD8+ T cells from blood. Subset defined: CD45RO-CCR7+CD27+CD95- naive CD8+ T cells expressing CXCR3 (TNR3+). The receptors derive from a human donor in good health. Some clones in this sample may be carry-over from other donors' samples.

The rearrangement joins TRBV25-1 to TRBJ2-7; the TCRdb D gene call, TRBD1, has no DNA to confirm it. CDR3 size: 14 residues. Germline CDR1 and CDR2: MGHDK and SYGVNS. The chain's CDR3 is CASSEETGGDEQYF.

This chain joins TRBV13 and TRBJ1-5. Germline values: CDR1 PRHDT, CDR2 FYEKMQ (reference sequence). CDR3 length: 16 amino acids. CDR3 sequence: CASSLGGAGALQPQHF.

The genes are TRBV29-1 and TRBJ2-2. Per the germline V gene, CDR1 is SQVTM and CDR2 is ANQGSEA. This CDR3 region has 13 residues. CDR3 residues: CSGVGSNTGELFF.

The V gene is TRBV28, the J gene TRBJ1-2; TCRdb designates TRBD1, a call that cannot be tested without DNA. Germline V gene lookup returns CDR1 MDHEN and CDR2 SYDVKM. The CDR3 is 15 amino acids. This CDR3 reads CASSNGQGLVHGYTF.

This chain uses TRBV29-1 with TRBJ1-1. CDR3 size: 11 residues. Germline V gene data show CDR1 as SQVTM and CDR2 as ANQGSEA. CDR3 sequence reads: CSGFHDTEAFF. The whole variable domain, filled in from reference TRBV29-1 and TRBJ1-1, reads SAVISQKPSRDICQRGTSLTIQCQVDSQVTMMFWYRQQPGQSLTLIATANQGSEATYESGFVIDKFPISRPNLTFSTLTVSNMSPEDSSIYLCSGFHDTEAFFGQGTRLTVV.

This chain links TRBV5-5 with TRBJ2-3; there is no DNA to check the TCRdb D call of TRBD1. The CDR3 loop spans 16 amino acids. CDR1 is SGHKS, CDR2 YYEKEE, per germline (reference sequence). CDR3 in amino acids: CASSSPARGYTDTQYF.

This rearrangement joins TRBV5-1 to TRBJ2-2. Germline values: CDR1 SGHRS, CDR2 YFSETQ. This CDR3 is built from 13 residues. The CDR3 spells CASSLVATGELFF.

The V call is TRBV4-1, the J call TRBJ1-1. CDR3 length equals 16 residues. Germline CDR1 reads MGHRA; CDR2 reads YSYEKL. CDR3 sequence reads: CASSQDMVRANTEAFF.

This chain links TRBV10-3 with TRBJ2-1; TCRdb's D call of TRBD1 is untestable without DNA. CDR3 length: 17 residues. Germline V gives CDR1 ENHRY, CDR2 SYGVKD. The chain's CDR3 is CAIRDSDRGQSYNEQFF.

The chain joins TRBV15 to TRBJ2-1; TCRdb picks TRBD2, but there is no DNA to check that call. The germline gives CDR1 LNHNV, CDR2 YYDKDF (reference sequence). This CDR3 has 16 residues. The CDR3 protein is CATSESRAPSYNEQFF.

V usage is TRBV29-1 and J usage is TRBJ2-7; the D gene TCRdb calls, TRBD2, cannot be checked with no DNA. Germline V CDR1 and CDR2: SQVTM, ANQGSEA. This CDR3 is 17 amino acids long. CDR3 loop: CSAPTNKRQLPIYEQYF.

V gene TRBV11-3 combines with J gene TRBJ1-2; without DNA, the TCRdb call of TRBD1 cannot be checked. The CDR3 runs to 13 residues. In germline, CDR1 is SGHNT, CDR2 YENEEA. CDR3 protein: CASSLSQGSGYTF. The full variable domain, in which reference TRBV11-3 and TRBJ1-2 provide the parts outside the CDR3, is EAGVVQSPRYKIIEKKQPVAFWCNPISGHNTLYWYLQNLGQGPELLIRYENEEAVDDSQLPKDRFSAERLKGVDSTLKIQPAELGDSAVYLCASSLSQGSGYTFGSGTRLTVV.

The chain combines TRBV27 with TRBJ2-1; as DNA is missing, the TRBD2 call by TCRdb cannot be tested. In germline, CDR1 is MNHEY, CDR2 SMNVEV (reference sequence). The CDR3 is made up of 14 amino acids. The CDR3 region is CASRRLAGENEQFF.

This chain links TRBV4-1 with TRBJ2-1; TCRdb reports TRBD1, a call that lacks DNA to check it against. The CDR3 is made up of 17 amino acids. The germline V gene has CDR1 MGHRA and CDR2 YSYEKL. CDR3: CASSQVMTDSSYNEQFF.

The chain carries TRBV21-1 and TRBJ2-3. TRBV21-1 is recorded as a pseudogene. The CDR3 spans 13 residues. The CDR3: CASSKLEEDTQYF.

The rearrangement uses TRBV18 and TRBJ1-2; TCRdb's D gene call, TRBD1, goes unchecked for lack of DNA. Germline V gene sequence: CDR1 KGHSH, CDR2 LQKENI. CDR3 length equals 14 residues. This CDR3 is CASSPPQDNYGYTF.

The chain joins TRBV11-2 to TRBJ2-7. There are 12 residues in the CDR3. Germline V gene lookup returns CDR1 SGHAT and CDR2 FQNNGV. CDR3 sequence: CASSADFYEQYF.

The rearrangement joins TRBV10-2 to TRBJ1-4; the TCRdb D gene call, TRBD1, has no DNA to confirm it. The CDR3 length is 13 residues. Germline CDR1 and CDR2: WSHSY and SAAADI. CDR3 sequence reads: CASSERAKGDKFF.

V gene TRBV4-2 combines with J gene TRBJ2-7; TCRdb reports TRBD1, a call that lacks DNA to check it against. This CDR3 contains 16 residues. Germline CDR1 is LGHNA and CDR2 is YNFKEQ. The CDR3 loop reads CASSNSRFGAGYEQYF.

The V call is TRBV12-3 or TRBV12-4, the J call TRBJ2-7; checking the TCRdb D call of TRBD1 is not possible without DNA. The CDR3 contains 16 residues. The CDR3 here is CASSLGYGQPTYEQYF.

The V gene is TRBV12-3 or TRBV12-4, the J gene TRBJ2-5. This CDR3 comprises 15 residues. CDR3 protein: CASSLARVILETQYF.

The chain uses TRBV12-3 or TRBV12-4 and TRBJ2-1; lacking DNA, the TRBD2 call made by TCRdb goes unchecked. The CDR3 has 15 amino acids. The CDR3 sequence is CASASAVGSYNEQFF.

This sequence joins TRBV7-9 and TRBJ2-7. CDR3 size: 14 residues. Germline CDR1 and CDR2: SEHNR and FQNEAQ (reference sequence). CDR3 protein: CASSLGGSPYEQYF. Based on the CDR3 plus reference TRBV7-9 and TRBJ2-7, the full variable domain is DTGVSQNPRHKITKRGQNVTFRCDPISEHNRLYWYRQTLGQGPEFLTYFQNEAQLEKSRLLSDRFSAERPKGSFSTLEIQRTEQGDSAMYLCASSLGGSPYEQYFGPGTRLTVT.

The chain carries TRBV15 and TRBJ1-1. Germline V gene lookup returns CDR1 LNHNV and CDR2 YYDKDF (reference sequence). CDR3 size: 14 residues. The CDR3: CATSSTAMNTEAFF.

This sequence joins TRBV7-6 and TRBJ2-3; the D call from TCRdb, TRBD1, cannot be confirmed without DNA. The CDR3 consists of 15 residues. Germline V lookup: CDR1 SGHVS, CDR2 FNYEAQ. CDR3 sequence: CASSLVGGSPDTQYF. Full variable domain (remainder filled in from reference TRBV7-6 and TRBJ2-3): GAGVSQSPRYKVTKRGQDVALRCDPISGHVSLYWYRQALGQGPEFLTYFNYEAQQDKSGLPNDRFSAERPEGSISTLTIQRTEQRDSAMYRCASSLVGGSPDTQYFGPGTRLTVL.

The J gene is TRBJ1-1, the V gene TRBV4-1; no DNA is available, so the TRBD1 call from TCRdb remains unchecked. This CDR3 is built from 15 residues. Per germline, CDR1 MGHRA and CDR2 YSYEKL. CDR3 residues: CASSQRGQPATEAFF.

This rearrangement joins TRBV5-6 to TRBJ2-1; the TRBD1 assignment by TCRdb is unverifiable without DNA. The CDR3 covers 14 residues. Germline V gene sequence: CDR1 SGHDT, CDR2 YYEEEE. CDR3 in amino acids: CASSLAGDSNEQFF.

The V gene is TRBV19, the J gene TRBJ1-1; the TCRdb call, TRBD1, lacks DNA for checking. The CDR3 is 15 residues long. Germline assignment: CDR1 LNHDA and CDR2 SQIVND (reference sequence). The CDR3 loop is CASSIDRGRNTEAFF.

The V call is TRBV3-1, the J call TRBJ2-1. The CDR3 has 16 residues. CDR1 LGHDT and CDR2 YNNKEL come from the germline V gene (reference sequence). This CDR3 reads CASSHPTGGLDNEQFF.

This chain's CDR3 is CSVEKPDGSYEQYF. This chain uses TRBV29-1 with TRBJ2-7. The CDR3 is made up of 14 amino acids. Germline V gives CDR1 SQVTM, CDR2 ANQGSEA.